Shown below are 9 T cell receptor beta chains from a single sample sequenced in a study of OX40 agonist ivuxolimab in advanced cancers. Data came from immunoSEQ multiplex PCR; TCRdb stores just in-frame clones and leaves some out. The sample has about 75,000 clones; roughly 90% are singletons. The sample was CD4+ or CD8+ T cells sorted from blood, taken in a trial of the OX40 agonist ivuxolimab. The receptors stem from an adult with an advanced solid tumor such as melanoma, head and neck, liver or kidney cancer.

CDR3 coding DNA: TGTGCCAGCAGCCCGACAGCTCTCTATGGCTACACCTTC. It yields the protein CASSPTALYGYTF. The chain uses TRBV11-2 and TRBJ1-2, with D possibly matching TRBD1 (5 bases). CDR1 is SGHAT and CDR2 is FQNNGV in the germline V gene. The V end was cut by 5 bases, the J end by 4 bases, with 11 bases between. The CDR3 loop spans 13 amino acids.

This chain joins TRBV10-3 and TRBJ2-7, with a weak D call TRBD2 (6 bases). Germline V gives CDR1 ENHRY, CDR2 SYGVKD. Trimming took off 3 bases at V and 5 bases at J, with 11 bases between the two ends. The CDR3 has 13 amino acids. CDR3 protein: CAISEAGGDEQYF. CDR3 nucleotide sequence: TGTGCCATCAGTGAAGCTGGCGGGGACGAGCAGTACTTC.

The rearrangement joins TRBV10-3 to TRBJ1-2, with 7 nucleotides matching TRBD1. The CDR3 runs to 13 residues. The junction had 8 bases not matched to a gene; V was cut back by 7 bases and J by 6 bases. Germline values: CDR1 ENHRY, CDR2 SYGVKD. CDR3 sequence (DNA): TGTGCCATCATAGGGACGGGACAGAATGGCTACACCTTC. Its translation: CAIIGTGQNGYTF.

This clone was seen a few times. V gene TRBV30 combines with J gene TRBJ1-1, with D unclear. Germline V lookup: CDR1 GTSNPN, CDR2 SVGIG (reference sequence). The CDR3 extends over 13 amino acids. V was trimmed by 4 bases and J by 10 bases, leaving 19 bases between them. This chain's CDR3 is CAWNVMNWNGAFF. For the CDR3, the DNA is TGTGCCTGGAATGTGATGAATTGGAACGGAGCTTTCTTT.

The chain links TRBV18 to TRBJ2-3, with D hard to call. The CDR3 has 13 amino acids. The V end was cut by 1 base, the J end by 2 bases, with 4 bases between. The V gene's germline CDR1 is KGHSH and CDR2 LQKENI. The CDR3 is CASSPQSTDTQYF. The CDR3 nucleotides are TGTGCCAGCTCACCACAGTCCACAGATACGCAGTATTTT. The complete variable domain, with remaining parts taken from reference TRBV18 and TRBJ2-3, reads NAGVMQNPRHLVRRRGQEARLRCSPMKGHSHVYWYRQLPEEGLKFMVYLQKENIIDESGMPKERFSAEFPKEGPSILRIQQVVRGDSAAYFCASSPQSTDTQYFGPGTRLTVL.

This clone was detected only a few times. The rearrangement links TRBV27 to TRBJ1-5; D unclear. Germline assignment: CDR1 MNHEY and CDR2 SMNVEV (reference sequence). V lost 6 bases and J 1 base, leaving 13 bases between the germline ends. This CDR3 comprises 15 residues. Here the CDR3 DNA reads TGTGCCAGCAGCTTCCTTGGAACAAGCAATCAGCCCCAGCATTTT. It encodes CASSFLGTSNQPQHF.

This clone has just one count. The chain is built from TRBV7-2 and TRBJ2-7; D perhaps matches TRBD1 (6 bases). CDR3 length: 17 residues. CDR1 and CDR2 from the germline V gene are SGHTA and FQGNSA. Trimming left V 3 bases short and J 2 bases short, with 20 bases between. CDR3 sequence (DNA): TGTGCCAGCAGCTTCGGGGACATCGCAACAAGGCCCTACGAGCAGTACTTC. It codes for CASSFGDIATRPYEQYF. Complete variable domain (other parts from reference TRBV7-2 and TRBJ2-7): GAGVSQSPSNKVTEKGKDVELRCDPISGHTALYWYRQSLGQGLEFLIYFQGNSAPDKSGLPSDRFSAERTGGSVSTLTIQRTQQEDSAVYLCASSFGDIATRPYEQYFGPGTRLTVT.

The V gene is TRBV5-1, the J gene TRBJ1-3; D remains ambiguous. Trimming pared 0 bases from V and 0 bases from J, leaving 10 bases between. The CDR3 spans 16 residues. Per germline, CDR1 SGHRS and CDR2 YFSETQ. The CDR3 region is CASSLVPQSSGNTIYF. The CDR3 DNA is TGCGCCAGCAGCTTGGTCCCGCAGAGCTCTGGAAACACCATATATTTT.

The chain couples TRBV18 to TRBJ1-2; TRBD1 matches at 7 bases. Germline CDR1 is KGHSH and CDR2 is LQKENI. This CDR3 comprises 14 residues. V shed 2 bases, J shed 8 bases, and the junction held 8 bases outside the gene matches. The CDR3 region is CASSPDDRVSGYTF. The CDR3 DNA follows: TGTGCCAGCTCACCAGACGACAGGGTGAGCGGCTACACCTTC.